This section outlines one TCR beta chain sequence together with its context. Its antigen is currently unknown. CD45RO/CCR7/CD25/CD127/CD95/CD27 separated CD4+ naive, central memory, regulatory and stem cell-like memory cells by sorting. The sample originates from a study of beta chain features in type 1 diabetes. After removal of 4 bases from V and 1 base from J, the junction contained 6 bases not matched to a gene. This CDR3 is built from 16 residues. Germline values: CDR1 LGHNA, CDR2 YNFKEQ. Findings and caveats of the study: For Type 1 diabetes patients, all four CD4+ subsets carried TCRB CDR3s that were moderately but significantly shorter. Sampled from patients, naive, central memory and Treg TCRB repertoires appeared more similar than those sampled from healthy donors.

The isolated RNA, all of it, was reverse transcribed, so expressed TCRB transcripts were what got sequenced. Measured with immunoSEQ multiplex PCR; TCRdb has only the in-frame clones, and not every one. Among about 360,000 clones listed, 10% to 15% were seen once. The source of this sequence is a young man in good health. The sequenced sample consisted of naive CD4+ T cells from blood. The chain links TRBV4-2 to TRBJ2-7; 11 bases are shared with TRBD1. This CDR3 reads CASSPPGTGGSYEQYF. DNA of the CDR3: TGTGCCAGCAGCCCACCCGGGACAGGGGGTTCCTACGAGCAGTACTTC.